These T cell receptor beta chains were read from a single sample in a study of OX40 agonist ivuxolimab in advanced cancers. This table comes from immunoSEQ multiplex PCR, and its TCRdb copy is limited to in-frame clones, with some not included. The sample lists roughly 80,000 clones, more than 85% occurring once. Sequences were derived from CD4+ or CD8+ T cells sorted from blood, sampled in a trial of the OX40 agonist ivuxolimab. The source is an adult with an advanced solid tumor such as melanoma, head and neck, liver or kidney cancer. Both conserved end residues are part of each CDR3. The D gene is left open where the match is weak. Part of the rows lack a size; the others show once, few, many or a class for expanded clones.

. TRBJ1-3 TRBD1 TRBV7-6 TGTGCCAGCAGCTCGGGACAGGGGGCTCGAGGAAACACCATATATTTT CASSSGQGARGNTIYF
. TRBJ2-1 TRBD2 TRBV7-8 TGTGCCAGCAGCCCGCTACTAGCGTACAATGAGCAGTTCTTC CASSPLLAYNEQFF
. TRBJ1-1 . TRBV5-6 TGTGCCAGCAGCTTGGAACTCGAAATTGAAGCTTTCTTT CASSLELEIEAFF
. TRBJ2-7 TRBD2 TRBV10-3 TGTGCCATCAGCGATAGCGGGAGGGCCTTAAATTCCTACGAGCAGTACTTC CAISDSGRALNSYEQYF
. TRBJ2-7 TRBD1 TRBV5-1 TGCGCCAGCAGCTACCGACAGGGCCCCTACGAGCAGTACTTC CASSYRQGPYEQYF
. TRBJ1-4 TRBD1 TRBV7-2 TGTGCCAGCAGCCCCAGGGGGCGCGTGACTAATGAAAAACTGTTTTTT CASSPRGRVTNEKLFF
. TRBJ2-1 TRBD2 TRBV7-2 TGTGCCAGCAGCCACGGACTAGCTTATGAGCAGTTCTTC CASSHGLAYEQFF
. TRBJ2-7 . TRBV12-5 TGTGCTAGTGGTTTGGTATACTACGAGCAGTACTTC CASGLVYYEQYF
. TRBJ2-3 TRBD1 TRBV10-1 TGCGCCAGCAGTGGACCGGACAGGGGCCTCCCAGATACGCAGTATTTT CASSGPDRGLPDTQYF
. TRBJ1-1 . TRBV5-3 TGTGCCAGAAGCTTGAGGGGAGGCACTGAAGCTTTCTTT CARSLRGGTEAFF
once TRBJ2-1 TRBD2 TRBV18 TGTGCCAGCTCACCATCTAGCGGGGTGAACAATGAGCAGTTCTTC CASSPSSGVNNEQFF
. TRBJ2-3 . TRBV27 TGTGCCAGCAGTTTATTTTACGGACTGTTGGCAGATACGCAGTATTTT CASSLFYGLLADTQYF
. TRBJ1-4 TRBD1 TRBV27 TGTGCCAGCAGTTTAGGACAGGGAGGTTTAATGGGCTTTCGGGAAAAACTGTTTTTT CASSLGQGGLMGFREKLFF
. TRBJ1-2 . TRBV27 TGTGCCAGCAGTGACCATTCCAGGGGTTGGGGCTACACCTTC CASSDHSRGWGYTF
. TRBJ2-1 . TRBV9 TGTGCCAGCAGCTCCACCGAGCAGTTCTTC CASSSTEQFF
. TRBJ1-1 . TRBV11-2 TGTGCCAGCAGCCTAACACCGGCGAACACTGAAGCTTTCTTT CASSLTPANTEAFF
few TRBJ1-2 . TRBV9 TGTGCCAGCAGCGCCTGGGACGGGTACCCGGCGGGCTACACCTTC CASSAWDGYPAGYTF
. TRBJ2-7 . TRBV6-1 TGTGCCAGCAGTGAACCCGGACAGCCCTACGAGCAGTACTTC CASSEPGQPYEQYF